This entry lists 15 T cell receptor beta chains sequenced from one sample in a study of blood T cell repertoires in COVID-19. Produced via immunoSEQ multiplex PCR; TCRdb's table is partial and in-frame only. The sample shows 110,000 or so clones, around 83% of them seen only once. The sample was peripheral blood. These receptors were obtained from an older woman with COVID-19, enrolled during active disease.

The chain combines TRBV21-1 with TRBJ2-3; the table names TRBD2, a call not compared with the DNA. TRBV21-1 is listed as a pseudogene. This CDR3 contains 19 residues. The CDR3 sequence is CASSKHRSGGPTGADTQYF. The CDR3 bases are TGTGCCAGCAGCAAACACAGGAGCGGGGGGCCGACTGGGGCAGATACGCAGTATTTT.

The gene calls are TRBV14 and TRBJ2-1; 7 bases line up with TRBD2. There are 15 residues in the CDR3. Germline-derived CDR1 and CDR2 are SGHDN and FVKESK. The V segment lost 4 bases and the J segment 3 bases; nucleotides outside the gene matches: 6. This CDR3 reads CASSPWGGGYNEQFF. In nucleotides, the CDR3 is TGTGCCAGCAGCCCATGGGGCGGGGGCTACAATGAGCAGTTCTTC.

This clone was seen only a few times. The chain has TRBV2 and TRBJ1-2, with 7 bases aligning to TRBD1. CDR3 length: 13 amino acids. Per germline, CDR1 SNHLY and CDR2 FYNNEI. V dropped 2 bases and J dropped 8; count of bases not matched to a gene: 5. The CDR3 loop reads CASSERGPGGYTF. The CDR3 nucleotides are TGTGCCAGCAGTGAAAGGGGGCCGGGAGGCTACACCTTC.

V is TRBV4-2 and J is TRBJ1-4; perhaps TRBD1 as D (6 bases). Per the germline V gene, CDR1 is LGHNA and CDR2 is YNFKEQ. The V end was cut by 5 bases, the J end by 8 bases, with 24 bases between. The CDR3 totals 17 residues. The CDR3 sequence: CASSLEAGALMGEKLFF. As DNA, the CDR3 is TGTGCCAGCAGCTTAGAGGCAGGGGCGTTGATGGGGGAAAAACTGTTTTTT.

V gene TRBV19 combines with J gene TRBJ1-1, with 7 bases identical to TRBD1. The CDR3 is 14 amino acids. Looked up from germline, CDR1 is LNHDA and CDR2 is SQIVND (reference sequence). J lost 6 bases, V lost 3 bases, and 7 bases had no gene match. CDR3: CASSIKTGSSEAFF. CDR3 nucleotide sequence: TGTGCCAGTAGTATCAAGACAGGGAGTTCTGAAGCTTTCTTT.

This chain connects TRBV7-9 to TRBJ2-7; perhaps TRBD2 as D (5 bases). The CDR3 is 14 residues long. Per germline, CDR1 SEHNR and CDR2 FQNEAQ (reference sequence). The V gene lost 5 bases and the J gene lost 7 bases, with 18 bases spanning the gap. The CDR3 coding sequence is TGTGCCAGCAGCCCAGTCGGGCTAGCCTGGGAGCAGTACTTC. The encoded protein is CASSPVGLAWEQYF.

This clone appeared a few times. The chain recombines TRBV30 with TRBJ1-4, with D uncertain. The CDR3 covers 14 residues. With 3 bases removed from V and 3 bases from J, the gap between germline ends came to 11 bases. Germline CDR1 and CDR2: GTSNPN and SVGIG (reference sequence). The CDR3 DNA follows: TGTGCCTGGAGCTGGTTTGAGTCTAATGAAAAACTGTTTTTT. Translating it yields CAWSWFESNEKLFF.

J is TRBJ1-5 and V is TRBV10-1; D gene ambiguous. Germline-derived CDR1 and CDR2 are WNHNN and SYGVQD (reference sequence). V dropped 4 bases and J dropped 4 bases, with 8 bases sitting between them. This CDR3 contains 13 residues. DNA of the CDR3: TGCGCCAGCAGTGTAGAAAAAAATCAGCCCCAGCATTTT. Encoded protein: CASSVEKNQPQHF.

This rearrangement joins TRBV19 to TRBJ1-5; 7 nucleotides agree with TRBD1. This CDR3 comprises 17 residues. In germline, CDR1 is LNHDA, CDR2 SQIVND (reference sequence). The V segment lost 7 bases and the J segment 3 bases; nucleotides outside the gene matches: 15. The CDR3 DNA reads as TGTGCCAGTAAGATAGGGACAGCTTCAGGGGTCAATCAGCCCCAGCATTTT. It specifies CASKIGTASGVNQPQHF.

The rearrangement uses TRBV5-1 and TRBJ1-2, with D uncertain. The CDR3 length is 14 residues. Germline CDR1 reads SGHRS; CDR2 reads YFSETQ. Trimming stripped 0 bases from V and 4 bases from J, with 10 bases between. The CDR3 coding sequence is TGCGCCAGCAGCTTGGAGCGGACGGTCTATGGCTACACCTTC. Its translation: CASSLERTVYGYTF.

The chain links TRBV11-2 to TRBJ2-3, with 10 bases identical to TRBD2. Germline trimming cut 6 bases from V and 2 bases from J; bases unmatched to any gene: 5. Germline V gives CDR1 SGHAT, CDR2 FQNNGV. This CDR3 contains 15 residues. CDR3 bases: TGTGCCAGCAGATCAGCGGGGGGGTACACAGATACGCAGTATTTT. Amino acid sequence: CASRSAGGYTDTQYF.

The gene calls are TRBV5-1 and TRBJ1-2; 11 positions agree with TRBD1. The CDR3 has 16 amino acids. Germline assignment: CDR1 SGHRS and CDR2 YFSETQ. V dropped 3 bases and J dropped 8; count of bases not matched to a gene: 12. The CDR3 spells CASSSSGGQGVMGYTF. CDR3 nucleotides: TGCGCCAGCAGCTCCAGTGGGGGACAGGGGGTTATGGGCTACACCTTC.

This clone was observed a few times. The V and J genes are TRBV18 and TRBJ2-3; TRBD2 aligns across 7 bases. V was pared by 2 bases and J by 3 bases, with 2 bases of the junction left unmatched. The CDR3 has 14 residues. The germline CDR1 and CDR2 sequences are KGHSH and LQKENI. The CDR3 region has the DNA TGTGCCAGCTCACCAGAGGGACTAACAGATACGCAGTATTTT. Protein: CASSPEGLTDTQYF.

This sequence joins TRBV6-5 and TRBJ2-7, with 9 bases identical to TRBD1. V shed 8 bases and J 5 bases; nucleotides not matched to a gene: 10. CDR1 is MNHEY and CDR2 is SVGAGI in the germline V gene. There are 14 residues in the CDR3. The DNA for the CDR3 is TGTGCCAGCTCGCCCGGGACAGGGCGAGACGAGCAGTACTTC. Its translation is CASSPGTGRDEQYF.

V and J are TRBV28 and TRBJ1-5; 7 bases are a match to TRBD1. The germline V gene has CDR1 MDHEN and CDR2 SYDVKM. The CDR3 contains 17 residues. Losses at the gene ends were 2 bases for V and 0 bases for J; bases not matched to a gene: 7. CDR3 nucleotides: TGTGCCAGCAGTTTACAACGGGACAGCTATAGCAATCAGCCCCAGCATTTT. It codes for CASSLQRDSYSNQPQHF.